What follows is one T cell receptor beta chain and its context. This sample is part of a study of T cell responses to AZD1222 COVID-19 vaccine. Assay: immunoSEQ multiplex PCR; the TCRdb copy retains only in-frame clones and omits some. The repertoire holds roughly 110,000 clones, with around 87% as singletons. CDR3 length: 13 amino acids. Trimming shortened V by 2 bases and J by 4 bases, and 6 bases separated the two germline ends. The germline V gene has CDR1 KGHSH and CDR2 LQKENI. The sequencing here drew on peripheral blood, taken on day 0 of AZD1222 vaccination. This sequence was found in an adult in good health. The V gene is TRBV18, the J gene TRBJ2-1; D unclear. The DNA for the CDR3 is TGTGCCAGCTCACCAGCCGGGTACAATGAGCAGTTCTTC. Translating gives CASSPAGYNEQFF.